The rows below give T cell receptor beta chains drawn from one sample of a study of blood T cell repertoires in COVID-19. TCRdb keeps only in-frame clones here, not all; method: immunoSEQ multiplex PCR. The sample yields approximately 130,000 clones, 75% to 85% seen once. Specimen: peripheral blood. The receptors were sampled from a man older than 75 with acute or convalescent COVID-19. Both conserved end residues are part of each CDR3. The order of the fields is J gene, D gene, clone size, V gene, CDR3 DNA, CDR3 protein. D genes are given only for firm matches. Expanded clones get a size class; other rows say once, few or many, or leave the size out.

J gene: TRBJ2-7
D gene: .
clone size: .
V gene: TRBV5-6
CDR3 DNA: TGTGCCAGCAGCCGGGGTCCGGGGAGCTCCTACGAGCAGTACTTC
CDR3 protein: CASSRGPGSSYEQYF

J gene: TRBJ2-2
D gene: TRBD1
clone size: few
V gene: TRBV19
CDR3 DNA: TGTGCCAGTAGTACGACAGGGGACACCGGGGAGCTGTTTTTT
CDR3 protein: CASSTTGDTGELFF

J gene: TRBJ1-1
D gene: TRBD1
clone size: .
V gene: TRBV9
CDR3 DNA: TGTGCCAGCACAAGGACAGGGAGTAGGCGAGGGGGCCACACTGAAGCTTTCTTT
CDR3 protein: CASTRTGSRRGGHTEAFF

J gene: TRBJ1-1
D gene: .
clone size: .
V gene: TRBV5-1
CDR3 DNA: TGCGCCAGCAGCTTGGTGGGGGCGAGTACTGAAGCTTTCTTT
CDR3 protein: CASSLVGASTEAFF

J gene: TRBJ1-6
D gene: .
clone size: .
V gene: TRBV6-1
CDR3 DNA: TGTGCCAGCAGTGAAGTGCAGACTATAGTCCCCCTCCACTTT
CDR3 protein: CASSEVQTIVPLHF

J gene: TRBJ1-2
D gene: TRBD1
clone size: .
V gene: TRBV6-6
CDR3 DNA: TGTGCCAGCAGAATCCCGGGACAGGGCTTTGGCTACACCTTC
CDR3 protein: CASRIPGQGFGYTF

J gene: TRBJ2-1
D gene: TRBD1
clone size: .
V gene: TRBV5-5
CDR3 DNA: TGTGCCAGCAGCACCTATCCGGGACAGGGGGCCTTGGATGAGCAGTTCTTC
CDR3 protein: CASSTYPGQGALDEQFF

J gene: TRBJ2-1
D gene: .
clone size: .
V gene: TRBV27
CDR3 DNA: TGTGCCAGCAGTTCCCCAGGTTCCTACAATGAGCAGTTCTTC
CDR3 protein: CASSSPGSYNEQFF

J gene: TRBJ1-2
D gene: .
clone size: .
V gene: TRBV19
CDR3 DNA: TGTGCCAGTACCACACGATTAGGGCAGGGGACCTATGGCTACACCTTC
CDR3 protein: CASTTRLGQGTYGYTF

J gene: TRBJ1-5
D gene: TRBD1
clone size: .
V gene: TRBV19
CDR3 DNA: TGTGCCAGTAGTATAGATGCAAGGGGGCAGAGCCAGCATTTT
CDR3 protein: CASSIDARGQSQHF

J gene: TRBJ2-4
D gene: .
clone size: .
V gene: TRBV29-1
CDR3 DNA: TGCAGCGTTGAAGCCCGAGGGGGTAGGGGAAACATTCAGTACTTC
CDR3 protein: CSVEARGGRGNIQYF

J gene: TRBJ1-6
D gene: TRBD1
clone size: .
V gene: TRBV6-1
CDR3 DNA: TGTGCCAGCACCCAGGGGGGCAATAATTCACCCCTCCACTTT
CDR3 protein: CASTQGGNNSPLHF

J gene: TRBJ2-1
D gene: .
clone size: .
V gene: TRBV5-5
CDR3 DNA: TGTGCCAGCAGCTGGTCCGACAGACGCCACTACAATGAGCAGTTCTTC
CDR3 protein: CASSWSDRRHYNEQFF

J gene: TRBJ2-3
D gene: .
clone size: .
V gene: TRBV30
CDR3 DNA: TGTGCCTGGAGTGTGGGGGGGGGCCATTACACAGATACGCAGTATTTT
CDR3 protein: CAWSVGGGHYTDTQYF

J gene: TRBJ1-2
D gene: .
clone size: .
V gene: TRBV19
CDR3 DNA: TGTGCCAGTAGTATCGACACAGGGACTAACTATGGCTACACCTTC
CDR3 protein: CASSIDTGTNYGYTF

J gene: TRBJ1-2
D gene: .
clone size: .
V gene: TRBV6-6
CDR3 DNA: TGTGCCAGCCTCCAGGGTAGGAGCGATGGCTACACCTTC
CDR3 protein: CASLQGRSDGYTF

J gene: TRBJ2-3
D gene: TRBD2
clone size: once
V gene: TRBV7-2
CDR3 DNA: TGTGCCAGCAGGCGGGGGACCGATACGCAGTATTTT
CDR3 protein: CASRRGTDTQYF

J gene: TRBJ2-2
D gene: .
clone size: .
V gene: TRBV12-3/TRBV12-4
CDR3 DNA: TGTGCCAGCAGTTTAGGGCAGGGTAGGGAGCTGTTTTTT
CDR3 protein: CASSLGQGRELFF

J gene: TRBJ2-3
D gene: .
clone size: .
V gene: TRBV5-1
CDR3 DNA: TGCGCCAGCAGCTTGTTTGGGGGGATAACTAGCACAGATACGCAGTATTTT
CDR3 protein: CASSLFGGITSTDTQYF

J gene: TRBJ2-1
D gene: TRBD2
clone size: .
V gene: TRBV5-1
CDR3 DNA: TGCGCCAGCAGCGCCGGGGGGGAGTATTACAATGAGCAGTTCTTC
CDR3 protein: CASSAGGEYYNEQFF

J gene: TRBJ2-2
D gene: .
clone size: .
V gene: TRBV2
CDR3 DNA: TGTGCCAGCAGTGAAATCCATGCCGGGGAGCTGTTTTTT
CDR3 protein: CASSEIHAGELFF

J gene: TRBJ1-2
D gene: .
clone size: .
V gene: TRBV2
CDR3 DNA: TGTGCCAGCAGTGAATCACGCCGGAGTGGCTACACCTTC
CDR3 protein: CASSESRRSGYTF

J gene: TRBJ2-5
D gene: TRBD1
clone size: .
V gene: TRBV28
CDR3 DNA: TGTGCCAGCAGTTCCCGACAGGGAGAGACCCAGTACTTC
CDR3 protein: CASSSRQGETQYF

J gene: TRBJ1-1
D gene: TRBD1
clone size: .
V gene: TRBV2
CDR3 DNA: TGTGCCAGCAACGAGGGACAGGGACTTGAAGCTTTCTTT
CDR3 protein: CASNEGQGLEAFF

J gene: TRBJ2-3
D gene: .
clone size: .
V gene: TRBV5-1
CDR3 DNA: TGCGCCAGCAGGTTGGAGGGAGTCGTCGCAGATACGCAGTATTTT
CDR3 protein: CASRLEGVVADTQYF

J gene: TRBJ2-3
D gene: TRBD2
clone size: few
V gene: TRBV10-3
CDR3 DNA: TGTGCCATCAGTTTTTCCCAACTAGCGGGGAGCACAGATACGCAGTATTTT
CDR3 protein: CAISFSQLAGSTDTQYF

J gene: TRBJ1-2
D gene: .
clone size: .
V gene: TRBV21-1
CDR3 DNA: TGTGCCAGCAGCAAAGGAGGTGACAGGGGATGTGGCTACACCTTC
CDR3 protein: CASSKGGDRGCGYTF

J gene: TRBJ2-7
D gene: TRBD1
clone size: .
V gene: TRBV4-1
CDR3 DNA: TGCGCCAGCAGCCAAGGACCGGGACAGGGTTACTACGAGCAGTACTTC
CDR3 protein: CASSQGPGQGYYEQYF

J gene: TRBJ2-7
D gene: .
clone size: .
V gene: TRBV4-1
CDR3 DNA: TGCGCCAGCAGCCAAGAGGCAGGGTCCTACGAGCAGTACTTC
CDR3 protein: CASSQEAGSYEQYF

J gene: TRBJ1-1
D gene: TRBD1
clone size: once
V gene: TRBV27
CDR3 DNA: TGTGCCAGCAGCTCCCGCCGCGACAGGGGAGGGGAAGCTTTCTTT
CDR3 protein: CASSSRRDRGGEAFF

J gene: TRBJ2-5
D gene: TRBD2
clone size: .
V gene: TRBV6-1
CDR3 DNA: TGTGCCAGCAGTGTGGGGCTAGCGGGGGGCCCCCCCCAAGAGACCCAGTACTTC
CDR3 protein: CASSVGLAGGPPQETQYF

J gene: TRBJ2-5
D gene: .
clone size: .
V gene: TRBV28
CDR3 DNA: TGTGCCAGCAGTGGGGGGTTTGAGCGGGAGACCCAGTACTTC
CDR3 protein: CASSGGFERETQYF

J gene: TRBJ1-1
D gene: .
clone size: .
V gene: TRBV12-3/TRBV12-4
CDR3 DNA: TGTGCCAGCAGGGGAAGGGGTCACACTGAAGCTTTCTTT
CDR3 protein: CASRGRGHTEAFF

J gene: TRBJ2-1
D gene: TRBD1
clone size: .
V gene: TRBV30
CDR3 DNA: TGTGCCTGGAGCCGGGACAGGGGTCAACATGAGCAGTTCTTC
CDR3 protein: CAWSRDRGQHEQFF

J gene: TRBJ1-1
D gene: TRBD1
clone size: .
V gene: TRBV2
CDR3 DNA: TGTGCCAGCAGCTTGAGGGGGCAGAACACTGAAGCTTTCTTT
CDR3 protein: CASSLRGQNTEAFF

J gene: TRBJ1-2
D gene: TRBD1
clone size: .
V gene: TRBV4-3
CDR3 DNA: TGCGCCAGCAGCCAAGAGGCGGGCAGGGGGTATGGCTACACCTTC
CDR3 protein: CASSQEAGRGYGYTF

J gene: TRBJ1-1
D gene: .
clone size: .
V gene: TRBV30
CDR3 DNA: TGTGCCTGGAAGCAGGGTCTTCACACTGAAGCTTTCTTT
CDR3 protein: CAWKQGLHTEAFF

J gene: TRBJ2-6
D gene: TRBD1
clone size: .
V gene: TRBV4-2
CDR3 DNA: TGTGCCAGCAGCCAAGACAGGGGGCAGGGTGGGGCCAACGTCCTGACTTTC
CDR3 protein: CASSQDRGQGGANVLTF

J gene: TRBJ1-4
D gene: .
clone size: .
V gene: TRBV10-3
CDR3 DNA: TGTGCCATCAGTGATGACCGGGGTAGGGAAAAACTGTTTTTT
CDR3 protein: CAISDDRGREKLFF

J gene: TRBJ1-4
D gene: .
clone size: .
V gene: TRBV6-5
CDR3 DNA: TGTGCCAGCAGTCGAGAGATCACAACTAATGAAAAACTGTTTTTT
CDR3 protein: CASSREITTNEKLFF

J gene: TRBJ1-5
D gene: .
clone size: .
V gene: TRBV5-1
CDR3 DNA: TGCGCCAGCAGCTTGGAGGGGCAGGTCTATCAGCCCCAGCATTTT
CDR3 protein: CASSLEGQVYQPQHF

J gene: TRBJ2-1
D gene: .
clone size: .
V gene: TRBV11-2
CDR3 DNA: TGTGCCAGCAGCTTAGACAGGGCGGTTGAGCAGTTCTTC
CDR3 protein: CASSLDRAVEQFF

J gene: TRBJ2-5
D gene: .
clone size: .
V gene: TRBV2
CDR3 DNA: TGTGCCAGCAGGACTAGTCGGATCAATTCAGAGACCCAGTACTTC
CDR3 protein: CASRTSRINSETQYF

J gene: TRBJ1-6
D gene: .
clone size: .
V gene: TRBV30
CDR3 DNA: TGTGCCTGGACCCGGACAGCCCAGAGCTCCTATAATTCACCCCTCCACTTT
CDR3 protein: CAWTRTAQSSYNSPLHF

J gene: TRBJ2-2
D gene: TRBD1
clone size: .
V gene: TRBV4-2
CDR3 DNA: TGTGCCAGCAGCCAAGAATTGTTGCAGGGGGCAAGAACCGGGGAGCTGTTTTTT
CDR3 protein: CASSQELLQGARTGELFF

J gene: TRBJ1-5
D gene: .
clone size: .
V gene: TRBV6-5
CDR3 DNA: TGTGCCACCGGGAAACAGGGATCCAATCAGCCCCAGCATTTT
CDR3 protein: CATGKQGSNQPQHF

J gene: TRBJ2-2
D gene: .
clone size: .
V gene: TRBV6-5
CDR3 DNA: TGTGCCAGCAGTCAATCCGGGGCCGGGGAGCTGTTTTTT
CDR3 protein: CASSQSGAGELFF

J gene: TRBJ1-4
D gene: .
clone size: .
V gene: TRBV18
CDR3 DNA: TGTGCCAGCTCACCGATACATCTTAATGAAAAACTGTTTTTT
CDR3 protein: CASSPIHLNEKLFF

J gene: TRBJ2-2
D gene: .
clone size: .
V gene: TRBV5-4
CDR3 DNA: TGTGCCAGCAAGAAAGGAGGCACCGGGGAGCTGTTTTTT
CDR3 protein: CASKKGGTGELFF

J gene: TRBJ2-7
D gene: TRBD1
clone size: .
V gene: TRBV5-6
CDR3 DNA: TGTGCCAGCAGCTCGCTTGACAGGGACTACGAGCAGTACTTC
CDR3 protein: CASSSLDRDYEQYF

J gene: TRBJ2-3
D gene: .
clone size: .
V gene: TRBV4-3
CDR3 DNA: TGCGCCAGCAGCCAAGAGTTTGGCGGGGTGGGCACAGATACGCAGTATTTT
CDR3 protein: CASSQEFGGVGTDTQYF

J gene: TRBJ1-3
D gene: .
clone size: .
V gene: TRBV6-1
CDR3 DNA: TGTGCCAGCAGTGCCGCCGGAGGGTTGGCTGGAAACACCATATATTTT
CDR3 protein: CASSAAGGLAGNTIYF